Listed below are T cell receptor beta chains from one sample, sequenced in a study of control samples from healthy donors and cancer patients. Measured with immunoSEQ multiplex PCR; TCRdb has only the in-frame clones, and not every one. Found here are approximately 110,000 clones, approximately 83% of them singletons; the top ten hold around 13%. The sequenced sample consisted of blood. The receptors here all came from a woman aged 45-65 years in good health. CDR3s include the opening cysteine and the closing phenylalanine or tryptophan. Each record gives: CDR3 DNA, CDR3 protein, V gene, clone size, J gene, D gene. A D gene is named only where the DNA matches it firmly. Not every row has a clone size; where given, it reads once, few, many or a size class.

DNA: TGTGCCAGCAGTTACTCGACGGGGATCACTGAAGCTTTCTTT
CDR3: CASSYSTGITEAFF
V: TRBV6-6
size: NA
J: TRBJ1-1
D: NA

DNA: TGTGCCAGCAGCCCACCGGGCCGAGGCACTGAAGCTTTCTTT
CDR3: CASSPPGRGTEAFF
V: TRBV27
size: NA
J: TRBJ1-1
D: NA

DNA: TGTGCCAGCAGCGCCACCCTAAGCGGGGAGCAGTACTTC
CDR3: CASSATLSGEQYF
V: TRBV9
size: NA
J: TRBJ2-7
D: NA

DNA: TGTGCCAGCAGTTTTCAACGGGGGGGCCGGTTAGAGACCCAGTACTTC
CDR3: CASSFQRGGRLETQYF
V: TRBV28
size: NA
J: TRBJ2-5
D: TRBD2

DNA: TGTGCCAGCAGCCTCCGGGGAGCGGCTGGCTACACCTTC
CDR3: CASSLRGAAGYTF
V: TRBV19
size: NA
J: TRBJ1-2
D: NA

DNA: TGTGCCAGCAGTTTCCCTCATTCCTATGGCTACACCTTC
CDR3: CASSFPHSYGYTF
V: TRBV28
size: NA
J: TRBJ1-2
D: NA

DNA: TGCGCCAGCAGCCAAACGGAGGGGGAGACCACTGAAGCTTTCTTT
CDR3: CASSQTEGETTEAFF
V: TRBV4-1
size: NA
J: TRBJ1-1
D: NA

DNA: TGTGCCTGGAGTGCTATAAGGGGAGGCACTGAAGCTTTCTTT
CDR3: CAWSAIRGGTEAFF
V: TRBV30
size: NA
J: TRBJ1-1
D: NA

DNA: TGTGCCAGCAGCTTAGCAAGGGCGGGGGAGCTGTTTTTT
CDR3: CASSLARAGELFF
V: TRBV7-6
size: NA
J: TRBJ2-2
D: NA

DNA: TGTGCCAGCAGTTACAGGACTAGCGGGAGGCTCAGTGGGGATGAGCAGTTCTTC
CDR3: CASSYRTSGRLSGDEQFF
V: TRBV6-2/TRBV6-3
size: NA
J: TRBJ2-1
D: TRBD2

DNA: TGTGTCAGCAGCCAAGAGCGGACAAGTTATAATTCACCCCTCCACTTT
CDR3: CVSSQERTSYNSPLHF
V: TRBV4-2
size: NA
J: TRBJ1-6
D: NA

DNA: TGTGCCAGCGGGACAGCCGCTAATCAGCCCCAGCATTTT
CDR3: CASGTAANQPQHF
V: TRBV6-5
size: NA
J: TRBJ1-5
D: TRBD1

DNA: TGTGCCATCAGTGGTGGGGGCGGAGAGACCCAGTACTTC
CDR3: CAISGGGGETQYF
V: TRBV10-3
size: NA
J: TRBJ2-5
D: NA

DNA: TGTGCCAGCAGCCTTGGACAGGCTGGAAACACCATATATTTT
CDR3: CASSLGQAGNTIYF
V: TRBV6-5
size: once
J: TRBJ1-3
D: TRBD1

DNA: TGTGCCAGTAGTACAGGGCTAGCCCAGCCCCAGCATTTT
CDR3: CASSTGLAQPQHF
V: TRBV19
size: NA
J: TRBJ1-5
D: NA

DNA: TGTGCCAGCAGCTTAGCAACGGAGCGTTATGGCTACACCTTC
CDR3: CASSLATERYGYTF
V: TRBV7-2
size: NA
J: TRBJ1-2
D: NA

DNA: TGTGCCAGCAGCCAAGTGCGCAGGCAGAGCTCTGGAAACACCATATATTTT
CDR3: CASSQVRRQSSGNTIYF
V: TRBV3-1/TRBV3-2
size: NA
J: TRBJ1-3
D: NA

DNA: TGTGCCAGCAGCTCCTCAGGGGGGACTGAAGCTTTCTTT
CDR3: CASSSSGGTEAFF
V: TRBV11-3
size: NA
J: TRBJ1-1
D: TRBD1

DNA: TGTGCCAGCAGCTTAGAGGGGACTAGCGGGAGGGCCGGGGAGCAGTACTTC
CDR3: CASSLEGTSGRAGEQYF
V: TRBV7-2
size: few
J: TRBJ2-7
D: TRBD2

DNA: TGCGCCAGCAGCCAGGAACCGGGACTAGCAGGTGGGAGCACAGATACGCAGTATTTT
CDR3: CASSQEPGLAGGSTDTQYF
V: TRBV4-3
size: NA
J: TRBJ2-3
D: TRBD2

DNA: TGTGCCAGCAGCCAGGGCGGGGTTACGCAGTATTTT
CDR3: CASSQGGVTQYF
V: TRBV3-1/TRBV3-2
size: NA
J: TRBJ2-3
D: NA

DNA: TGTGCCAGCAGGGCGGGACTAGCGGGAGACTCCTACGAGCAGTACTTC
CDR3: CASRAGLAGDSYEQYF
V: TRBV6-6
size: NA
J: TRBJ2-7
D: TRBD2

DNA: TGTGCCAGCAGCTCCCTACGCCTGGACAGGGTGACCTACAATGAGCAGTTCTTC
CDR3: CASSSLRLDRVTYNEQFF
V: TRBV5-5
size: NA
J: TRBJ2-1
D: TRBD1

DNA: TGTGCCAGCAGTCATGACAGGGTAAAAGATACGCAGTATTTT
CDR3: CASSHDRVKDTQYF
V: TRBV7-2
size: few
J: TRBJ2-3
D: TRBD1

DNA: TGTGCCAGCAGTTTAATAGCAAACTACGAGCAGTACTTC
CDR3: CASSLIANYEQYF
V: TRBV27
size: NA
J: TRBJ2-7
D: NA

DNA: TGTGCCAGCAAATTCGCGACTAGTCCCTCGGAGACCCAGTACTTC
CDR3: CASKFATSPSETQYF
V: TRBV5-4
size: NA
J: TRBJ2-5
D: NA